The clone carrying this TCR beta chain was counted between two and nine times. Antigen: not known. The data are from a study of T cell repertoires in cytomegalovirus infection. Looking at the study overall: HLA-B-restricted CMV epitopes that are well studied, plus recently identified HLA-C-restricted ones, were used by the study. Indications came from public TCR beta signatures; they pointed to CMV infection and to a matching HLA type. Whole-study results and caveats: CMV carriers having the relevant HLA were flagged by cumulative public TCR beta family frequency. It was HLA-C-restricted CMV-specific TCR beta clonotypes that dominated the response ex vivo.

MiXCR was run by TCRdb on the reads, yielding one entry per CDR3 protein. The sample records some 800,000 distinct CDR3 sequences, around a third being singletons. The germline V gene has CDR1 MDHEN and CDR2 SYDVKM. The CDR3 has 16 amino acids. The V gene lost 5 bases and the J gene lost 5 bases, with 21 bases spanning the gap. The chain employs TRBV28 and TRBJ1-1; tentatively, D is TRBD1 (5 bases). Source: cultured CD8+ T cells from PBMCs, taken from culture after CMV antigen stimulation. This clonotype was obtained from a human donor in good health (CMV status not recorded). Some clones in this sample may be carry-over from other donors' samples. The CDR3 loop reads CASSLRAARAITEAFF. CDR3 nucleotides: TGTGCCAGCAGTCTCAGGGCGGCCCGCGCGATAACTGAAGCTTTCTTT. Drawing the rest from reference TRBV28 and TRBJ1-1, the complete variable domain is DVKVTQSSRYLVKRTGEKVFLECVQDMDHENMFWYRQDPGLGLRLIYFSYDVKMKEKGDIPEGYSVSREKKERFSLILESASTNQTSMYLCASSLRAARAITEAFFGQGTRLTVV.